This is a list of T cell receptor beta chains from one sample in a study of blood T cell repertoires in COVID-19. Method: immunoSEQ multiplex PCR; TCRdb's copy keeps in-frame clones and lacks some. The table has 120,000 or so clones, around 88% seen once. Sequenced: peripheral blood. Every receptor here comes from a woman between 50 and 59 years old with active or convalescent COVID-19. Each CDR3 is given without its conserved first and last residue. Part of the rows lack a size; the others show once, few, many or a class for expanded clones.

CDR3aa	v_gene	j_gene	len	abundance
ASSNYRGDQPQH	TRBV6-5	TRBJ1-5	12	NA
AWSPNSGNTIY	TRBV30	TRBJ1-3	11	NA
ASSLFGTGVAYEQY	TRBV28	TRBJ2-7	14	NA
ASSVGPGVGSYEQY	TRBV9	TRBJ2-7	14	NA
ASSVDGQGGTEAF	TRBV9	TRBJ1-1	13	NA
ASSQGRSNEQF	TRBV3-1/TRBV3-2	TRBJ2-1	11	NA
ASSFRAAGNTGELF	TRBV5-6	TRBJ2-2	14	NA
ASSFRGSADTQY	TRBV19	TRBJ2-3	12	once
AKTSGRANSTDTQY	TRBV10-3	TRBJ2-3	14	NA
ASSHGLAEGGF	TRBV3-1/TRBV3-2	TRBJ2-1	11	NA
SVELGQGGETQY	TRBV29-1	TRBJ2-5	12	NA
ASSSSGRVQDTQY	TRBV7-9	TRBJ2-3	13	NA
ASSPHAGDQETQY	TRBV4-2	TRBJ2-5	13	once
ASSLEPLVEQY	TRBV7-6	TRBJ2-7	11	NA
AWSRTSGFQETQY	TRBV30	TRBJ2-5	13	NA
ASRTTGTTEAF	TRBV27	TRBJ1-1	11	NA
ASSPGAGARETQY	TRBV28	TRBJ2-5	13	NA
ATSSSLLAGTNEQY	TRBV15	TRBJ2-7	14	once
ASSQGTSGYNEQF	TRBV4-3	TRBJ2-1	13	few
ASSLASGLGIASTDTQY	TRBV7-9	TRBJ2-3	17	NA
ASSRGPTDTQY	TRBV18	TRBJ2-3	11	NA
ASSRGTSGGKQY	TRBV7-3	TRBJ2-7	12	once
ASSSTGQGLSADTQY	TRBV7-3	TRBJ2-3	15	NA
ASSFLGGDGYT	TRBV27	TRBJ1-2	11	NA
ASSYGTENTEAF	TRBV6-5	TRBJ1-1	12	NA
ASSPLRDSNEKLF	TRBV18	TRBJ1-4	13	NA
ASSTGNLQTQISGNTIY	TRBV19	TRBJ1-3	17	few
ATGGTESGAYEQY	TRBV2	TRBJ2-7	13	NA
ASSSSGRRNEQF	TRBV6-2/TRBV6-3	TRBJ2-1	12	NA
ASSLLGQYSNQPQH	TRBV28	TRBJ1-5	14	NA
ASSQDKGLAASYNEQF	TRBV4-3	TRBJ2-1	16	NA
ASSTREGEKLF	TRBV6-5	TRBJ1-4	11	NA
ASSLGLVGRAYEQY	TRBV7-2	TRBJ2-7	14	NA